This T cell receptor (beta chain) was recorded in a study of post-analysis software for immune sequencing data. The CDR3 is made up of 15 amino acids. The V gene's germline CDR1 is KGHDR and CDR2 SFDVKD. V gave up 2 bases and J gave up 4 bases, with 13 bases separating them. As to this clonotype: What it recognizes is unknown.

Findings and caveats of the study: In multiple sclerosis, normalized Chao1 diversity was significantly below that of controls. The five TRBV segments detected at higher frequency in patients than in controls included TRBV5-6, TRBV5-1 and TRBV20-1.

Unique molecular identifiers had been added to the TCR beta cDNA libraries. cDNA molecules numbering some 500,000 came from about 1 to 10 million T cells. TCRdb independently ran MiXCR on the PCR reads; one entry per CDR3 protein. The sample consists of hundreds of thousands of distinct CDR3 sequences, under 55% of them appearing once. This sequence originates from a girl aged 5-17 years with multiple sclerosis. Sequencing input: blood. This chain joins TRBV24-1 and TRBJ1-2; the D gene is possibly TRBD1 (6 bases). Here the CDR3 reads CATSDWNRDGYGYTF. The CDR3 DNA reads TGTGCCACCAGTGATTGGAACAGGGATGGCTATGGCTACACCTTC.